The 23 T cell receptor beta chains in this list originate from one sample, sequenced in a study of T cell responses to AZD1222 COVID-19 vaccine. Assay used: immunoSEQ multiplex PCR; TCRdb lists only in-frame clones, some missing. There are some 190,000 clones in the sample; about 90% occur only once, and 1.5% to 2% lies in the top ten. Sequencing used peripheral blood, obtained 28 days after the second AZD1222 dose. Receptors were obtained from an adult who received the AZD1222 COVID-19 vaccine.

The V call is TRBV24-1, the J call TRBJ2-3; no clear D gene. The V end was cut by 5 bases, the J end by 5 bases, with 7 bases between. Germline V gene data show CDR1 as KGHDR and CDR2 as SFDVKD. This CDR3 spans 12 amino acids. CDR3 sequence (DNA): TGTGCCACCAGTGTCGCGGAAGATACGCAGTATTTT. Amino acid sequence: CATSVAEDTQYF.

The CDR3 DNA is TGTGCCAGCAGTTATTTTTGGGACCCCGGCTACACCTTC. This gives the protein CASSYFWDPGYTF. The chain has TRBV6-2 or TRBV6-3 and TRBJ1-2; D may be TRBD1 (5 bases). Germline-derived CDR1 and CDR2 are MNHEY and SVGEGT. The CDR3 totals 13 residues. Trimming removed 3 bases at V and 8 bases at J, with 13 bases between.

The chain employs TRBV10-3 and TRBJ2-3; D gene uncertain. The CDR3 spans 16 residues. V shed 3 bases and J shed 5 bases, with 18 bases lying between them. The V gene's germline CDR1 is ENHRY and CDR2 SYGVKD. The CDR3 is CAISDWPAGFKDTQYF. The CDR3, as DNA: TGTGCCATCAGTGATTGGCCGGCCGGGTTCAAAGATACGCAGTATTTT.

The chain carries TRBV3-1 (or the pseudogene TRBV3-2) and TRBJ2-1, with 7 bases aligning to TRBD1. This CDR3 has 14 amino acids. Germline V gene lookup returns CDR1 LGHDT and CDR2 YNNKEL (reference sequence). V shed 2 bases, J shed 7 bases, and the junction held 5 bases outside the gene matches. CDR3: CASSQPDRKNEQFF. The CDR3 DNA follows: TGTGCCAGCAGCCAACCGGACAGGAAGAATGAGCAGTTCTTC.

This chain uses TRBV6-2 or TRBV6-3 with TRBJ2-3; TRBD2 matches 14 bases. The CDR3 contains 16 residues. The V gene end was trimmed by 6 bases and the J gene end by 3 bases; junction bases not matched to a gene: 5. CDR1 is MNHEY, CDR2 SVGEGT, per germline. In nucleotides, the CDR3 is TGTGCCAGCAGCCCCTGGACTAGCGGGGGGACAGATACGCAGTATTTT. Protein: CASSPWTSGGTDTQYF.

The V gene is TRBV24-1, the J gene TRBJ1-6; a possible D gene is TRBD1 (5 bases). Germline assignment: CDR1 KGHDR and CDR2 SFDVKD. Trimming removed 10 bases at V and 5 bases at J, with 17 bases between. The CDR3 has 15 amino acids. The CDR3 bases are TGTGCCACGGAGGACTGGGACGGCAATAATTCACCCCTCCACTTT. This translates into CATEDWDGNNSPLHF.

This clone was seen a single time. The chain carries TRBV6-5 and TRBJ1-1, with a possible D match to TRBD1 (5 bases). CDR3 length: 14 residues. Per germline, CDR1 MNHEY and CDR2 SVGAGI. The ends were cut back, 0 bases at V and 5 bases at J, with 10 bases in the middle. The CDR3 region is CASSYSLGGTEAFF. DNA of the CDR3: TGTGCCAGCAGTTACTCCCTGGGGGGAACTGAAGCTTTCTTT.

This clone is classed as medium-sized (0.01 to 0.1%). The rearrangement links TRBV7-9 to TRBJ1-1, with 12 bases lining up with TRBD1. The trim removed 5 bases at V and 3 bases at J, leaving 7 bases unmatched. Germline V gene sequence: CDR1 SEHNR, CDR2 FQNEAQ (reference sequence). This CDR3 comprises 16 residues. The CDR3 is CASSTGTGGLDTEAFF. In DNA form, the CDR3 reads TGTGCCAGCAGCACGGGGACAGGGGGCTTGGACACTGAAGCTTTCTTT.

For the CDR3, the DNA is TGTGCGAAATGGTCAACGAGGCCCGGGGAGCTGTTTTTT. Translating gives CAKWSTRPGELFF. V is TRBV27 and J is TRBJ2-2, with D unresolved. Germline V gene sequence: CDR1 MNHEY, CDR2 SMNVEV (reference sequence). The CDR3 has 13 amino acids.

The rearrangement links TRBV3-1 (or the pseudogene TRBV3-2) to TRBJ2-7; no clear D gene. The V end lost 4 bases, the J end lost 9 bases, and 13 bases lay between the germline ends. The CDR3 loop spans 12 amino acids. Per the germline V gene, CDR1 is LGHDT and CDR2 is YNNKEL (reference sequence). This CDR3 is CASSLGVEGQYF. The CDR3 DNA reads TGTGCCAGCAGCCTCGGTGTGGAAGGGCAGTACTTC.

This clone was counted a single time. This rearrangement joins TRBV5-5 to TRBJ2-7, with D perhaps assigned TRBD1 or TRBD2 (5 bases each). Per the germline V gene, CDR1 is SGHKS and CDR2 is YYEKEE (reference sequence). The germline V and J ends were trimmed by 4 bases and 1 base, with 15 bases remaining between them. This CDR3 is built from 15 residues. CDR3 sequence: CASSRRGVGSYEQYF. As DNA, the CDR3 is TGTGCCAGCAGCCGCCGAGGGGTGGGGTCCTACGAGCAGTACTTC.

The chain is built from TRBV14 and TRBJ2-5; possibly TRBD2 for D (5 bases). The CDR3 totals 15 residues. The V gene lost 1 base and the J gene lost 3 bases, with 12 bases spanning the gap. Germline V lookup: CDR1 SGHDN, CDR2 FVKESK. CDR3 bases: TGTGCCAGCAGCCAAGGGGTACTAGAGGAAGAGACCCAGTACTTC. This translates into CASSQGVLEEETQYF. Looking up the rest from reference TRBV14 and TRBJ2-5 gives the full variable domain: EAGVTQFPSHSVIEKGQTVTLRCDPISGHDNLYWYRRVMGKEIKFLLHFVKESKQDESGMPNNRFLAERTGGTYSTLKVQPAELEDSGVYFCASSQGVLEEETQYFGPGTRLLVL.

The genes are TRBV24-1 and TRBJ1-6, with TRBD1 identical over 8 bases. With V trimmed by 3 bases and J by 10 bases, 7 bases remained unmatched. Per the germline V gene, CDR1 is KGHDR and CDR2 is SFDVKD. The CDR3 is made up of 15 amino acids. The CDR3 DNA sequence: TGTGCCACCAGTGATCTTGGACAGGGAACGTCACCCCTCCACTTT. Protein: CATSDLGQGTSPLHF.

The chain employs TRBV10-3 and TRBJ1-2; D is ambiguous. With 2 bases removed from V and 8 bases from J, the gap between germline ends came to 9 bases. Germline CDR1 and CDR2: ENHRY and SYGVKD. CDR3 length equals 12 residues. The CDR3 nucleotides read TGTGCCATCAGTGAGGCGCCAAAAGGCTACACCTTC. It yields the protein CAISEAPKGYTF.

The rearrangement joins TRBV7-2 to TRBJ1-2; D gene uncertain. The CDR3 totals 13 residues. CDR1 and CDR2 from the germline V gene are SGHTA and FQGNSA. The V gene lost 4 bases and the J gene lost 0 bases, with 6 bases spanning the gap. CDR3 coding DNA: TGTGCCAGCAGCTCACAACCTAACTATGGCTACACCTTC. This translates into CASSSQPNYGYTF.

The rearrangement joins TRBV19 to TRBJ1-6; 9 positions match TRBD1. V shed 6 bases and J 8 bases; nucleotides not matched to a gene: 8. Per the germline V gene, CDR1 is LNHDA and CDR2 is SQIVND (reference sequence). CDR3 length: 15 amino acids. The CDR3 coding sequence is TGTGCCAGTAGGAGGGACAGGGTAGGAGATTCACCCCTCCACTTT. Its translation: CASRRDRVGDSPLHF.

The V gene is TRBV19, the J gene TRBJ1-1; D is unclear. Between the trimmed V and J ends, which lost 5 bases and 6 bases, there was a span of 13 bases. The CDR3 totals 13 residues. The V gene's germline CDR1 is LNHDA and CDR2 SQIVND (reference sequence). The CDR3 loop is CASSVQVVAEAFF. CDR3 coding DNA: TGTGCCAGTAGTGTGCAGGTTGTAGCTGAAGCTTTCTTT.

The chain recombines TRBV28 with TRBJ2-1, with 9 bases that match TRBD2. CDR1 and CDR2 (germline): MDHEN, SYDVKM. The CDR3 totals 14 residues. V lost 4 bases, J lost 6 bases, and 4 bases stayed unmatched. The CDR3 DNA sequence: TGTGCCAGCAGTTCGGGACTAGCTCCCAATGAGCAGTTCTTC. Residues: CASSSGLAPNEQFF.

The chain links TRBV5-1 to TRBJ1-4; the D gene is possibly TRBD1 (5 bases). In germline, CDR1 is SGHRS, CDR2 YFSETQ. This CDR3 is 14 amino acids long. The V gene lost 3 bases and the J gene lost 3 bases, with 9 bases spanning the gap. This CDR3 reads CASSYGQANEKLFF. CDR3 in DNA: TGCGCCAGCAGCTACGGACAAGCTAATGAAAAACTGTTTTTT.

The chain recombines TRBV4-3 with TRBJ2-2; D is possibly TRBD2 (6 bases). Germline V CDR1 and CDR2: LGHNA, YSLEER. The V end was cut by 3 bases, the J end by 4 bases, with 21 bases between. This CDR3 comprises 18 residues. The CDR3 region is CASSHNLVGGSGTGELFF. The CDR3 DNA follows: TGCGCCAGCAGCCATAATTTAGTGGGGGGTTCGGGCACCGGGGAGCTGTTTTTT.

V and J are TRBV7-2 and TRBJ1-1; D gene unclear. The CDR3 has 15 residues. Per the germline V gene, CDR1 is SGHTA and CDR2 is FQGNSA. Trimming cost V 5 bases and J 4 bases, with 17 bases left between them. The CDR3 reads CASSRPLRFGTEAFF. The CDR3 coding sequence is TGTGCCAGCAGCCGTCCCCTCCGCTTCGGCACTGAAGCTTTCTTT.

V usage is TRBV5-1 and J usage is TRBJ1-6; the D is unclear. V was pared by 0 bases and J by 8 bases, with 6 bases between. CDR3 length equals 13 residues. Germline lookup yields CDR1 SGHRS and CDR2 YFSETQ. This CDR3 is CASSLVLYSPLHF. In nucleotides, the CDR3 is TGCGCCAGCAGCTTGGTGCTCTATTCACCCCTCCACTTT.

This chain connects TRBV7-3 to TRBJ2-1; D gene ambiguous. The CDR3 spans 14 residues. V lost 1 base and J 5 bases, leaving 9 bases between the germline ends. Germline assignment: CDR1 SGHTA and CDR2 FQGTGA. The CDR3 DNA reads TGTGCCAGCAGCTTAAGTCCCGCCAACAATGAGCAGTTCTTC. This gives the protein CASSLSPANNEQFF.